Sequencing of this TCR beta chain was carried out in a study of graft-versus-host responses after intestinal transplantation. Overall study: Those transplanted obtained multivisceral, liver-intestinal, or isolated intestinal grafts.

On this clone itself: Its specificity is unknown.

Clones were read by immunoSEQ multiplex PCR, and TCRdb kept only the in-frame ones, dropping some. The table lists around 100,000 clones, more than 85% of them singletons. CDR1 is LGHNA, CDR2 YNFKEQ, per germline. The CDR3 has 16 residues. Unmatched junction bases numbered 4, after V lost 0 bases and J lost 3 bases. The chain combines TRBV4-2 with TRBJ2-1; TRBD2 aligns across 8 bases. The sequencing used unstimulated CD8+ T cells sorted from spleen or lymph node cells, collected before transplant. This receptor was taken from a human donor who was the organ donor for an intestinal transplant. CDR3 sequence (DNA): TGTGCCAGCAGCCAAGATCCGGGAGGGGGCTACAATGAGCAGTTCTTC. It yields the protein CASSQDPGGGYNEQFF.